This T cell receptor (beta chain) was observed in a study of blood T cell repertoires in COVID-19 (dated by TCRdb to between 2020 and 2021). Background on the whole study: The collaborator samples originated in the United States, Italy and Spain and spanned the acute and convalescent phases of COVID-19. The material from the prospective study consisted of cDNA or gDNA derived from T cells, B-cell-depleted T cells, or PBMCs. Subjects who had been exposed to COVID-19, were actively infected with it, or had recovered from it provided the deeply sampled blood TCRbeta repertoires that made up the dataset. The repertoires were released in a freely available public database meant as a resource for research on the immune response to SARS-CoV-2. The samples were drawn from the first 160 participants of the ongoing ImmuneRACE study and from more than 1,000 subjects provided by 6 global collaborators. A de-identified subject ID, COVID-19 status, age in years and sex were almost always included in the sample metadata. Where available, HLA class I and class II types were taken from metadata supplied by the sample provider and were not determined by assay-based typing.

Results the study describes overall, beyond this receptor: The amount of clinical and demographic metadata varied by source and participant and was provided uncurated.

TCRbeta CDR3 regions were amplified from genomic DNA by means of the immunoSEQ Assay, a bias-controlled multiplex PCR. Concerning the study's data processing: The number of nucleated cells in each sample was estimated by amplification of reference gene primers within the assay. To quantify the absolute abundance of each unique TCRbeta CDR3 rearrangement, sequence reads were collapsed and filtered. For each sample, productive Simpson clonality was calculated as the square root of Simpson's diversity index across productive rearrangements. The source is immuneACCESS, and TCRdb retained only in-frame sequences with V and J called. Part of the clones is not carried over; for the studies checked, unresolved V genes explain less than half of this, and the remainder is unexplained. V and J calls and clone size follow that table, whereas D and trimming were derived from the DNA. A total of 60,000 to 95,000 clones appear in this sample, 91% of them only once. About 5.8% of the sample belongs to the ten largest clones.

Collaborating institutions collected whole blood in K2EDTA tubes following their own protocols. Collaborator samples were shipped for TCRbeta analysis as frozen whole blood, isolated PBMCs, or DNA extracted from either sample type. In regard to this clone: Its antigen specificity is not known. No base qualities exist here, and no much larger clone lies one base off it.

CDR1 and CDR2 are read off the germline V gene as MGHRA and YSYEKL. Including the terminal cysteine and phenylalanine, the CDR3 comprises 17 residues. Only the CDR3 DNA is retained, 51 bases long and in frame from the first base. V trim: 2 bases; J trim: 3 bases; unmatched bases: 9. The sequence was collected from a human donor in a cohort sampled during active COVID-19. The source material was peripheral blood. The rearranged segments are TRBV4-1 and TRBJ2-2; a stretch of 7 junction bases matches TRBD2. The DNA sequence is TGCGCCAGCAGCCAAAGTCGGGGAGGGTATTACACCGGGGAGCTGTTTTTT. Its amino acids are CASSQSRGGYYTGELFF.